A single sample is the source of the 22 T cell receptor beta chains below, sequenced in a study of cytomegalovirus exposure and HLA in healthy donors (dated by TCRdb to about 2017). Libraries were made using the immunoSEQ multiplex PCR assay. For the multiplex PCR, a mixture combining 60 forward primers for TCR Vbeta segments and 13 reverse primers for TCR Jbeta segments was used. In TCRdb, the immuneACCESS table is reduced to in-frame sequences with V and J assigned. These tables do not hold every clone; where another copy was compared, an unresolved V gene accounts for under half, and the others remain unexplained. Here the sample has approximately 140,000 clones; around three quarters occur a single time. The leading ten clones occupy approximately 13% of the sample. Material for sequencing was PBMCs. These receptors came from a man aged 35-49 years in good health and CMV-seropositive.

This chain uses TRBV2 with TRBJ2-7, with TRBD2 as a possible D gene (5 bases). Germline assignment: CDR1 SNHLY and CDR2 FYNNEI. The V end was cut by 6 bases, the J end by 5 bases, with 14 bases between. The CDR3 runs 13 residues. CDR3: CASSIDPGNEQYF. The CDR3 DNA follows: TGTGCCAGCAGCATAGACCCGGGGAACGAGCAGTACTTC.

The rearrangement joins TRBV5-1 to TRBJ1-5; D not resolved. The CDR3 covers 15 residues. In germline, CDR1 is SGHRS, CDR2 YFSETQ. V lost 4 bases, J lost 5 bases, and 16 bases lay in between. The CDR3 spells CASSPGVRRDQPQHF. CDR3 DNA sequence: TGCGCCAGCAGCCCCGGGGTAAGGAGGGATCAGCCCCAGCATTTT.

The chain employs TRBV2 and TRBJ2-2; 7 bases agree with TRBD1. Trimming cost V 6 bases and J 0 bases; bases outside gene matches: 4. The CDR3 is made up of 15 amino acids. Germline loops: CDR1 SNHLY, CDR2 FYNNEI. CDR3 DNA: TGTGCCAGCAGAGACGGACAGGCGAACACCGGGGAGCTGTTTTTT. Translated: CASRDGQANTGELFF.

V usage is TRBV19 and J usage is TRBJ2-7; 9 nucleotides agree with TRBD2. This CDR3 comprises 13 residues. Germline assignment: CDR1 LNHDA and CDR2 SQIVND (reference sequence). V shed 9 bases, J shed 0 bases, and the junction held 3 bases outside the gene matches. CDR3 residues: CASSSGISYEQYF. CDR3 bases: TGTGCCAGCTCTAGCGGGATCTCCTACGAGCAGTACTTC. Looking up the rest from reference TRBV19 and TRBJ2-7 gives the full variable domain: DGGITQSPKYLFRKEGQNVTLSCEQNLNHDAMYWYRQDPGQGLRLIYYSQIVNDFQKGDIAEGYSVSREKKESFPLTVTSAQKNPTAFYLCASSSGISYEQYFGPGTRLTVT.

The V gene is TRBV29-1, the J gene TRBJ1-1; the D is unclear. The CDR3 has 12 amino acids. CDR1 and CDR2 from the germline V gene are SQVTM and ANQGSEA. V dropped 4 bases and J dropped 5 bases, with 11 bases sitting between them. CDR3 DNA: TGCAGCGTTGGGGAGGGAGGGACTGAAGCTTTCTTT. This sequence encodes CSVGEGGTEAFF.

The chain employs TRBV7-9 and TRBJ1-4; tentative D call: TRBD1 (5 bases). CDR3 length equals 16 residues. The germline V gene has CDR1 SEHNR and CDR2 FQNEAQ (reference sequence). The V and J ends lost 3 bases and 0 bases respectively, with 11 bases between them. CDR3 amino acids: CASSLGGLATNEKLFF. For the CDR3, the DNA is TGTGCCAGCAGCTTGGGGGGACTTGCAACTAATGAAAAACTGTTTTTT.

Regarding this clone: At one of its ends the junction is not consistent with the germline gene, which may arise from a read error. This rearrangement joins TRBV6-5 to TRBJ1-1; D unresolved. The CDR3 loop spans 15 amino acids. Germline V gene lookup returns CDR1 MNHEY and CDR2 SVGAGI. CDR3 region: CASSPIWLMNTKAFF. The DNA for the CDR3 is TGTGCCAGCAGCCCTATCTGGCTCATGAACACTAAAGCTTTCTTT.

The rearrangement uses TRBV7-2 and TRBJ2-1; D is perhaps TRBD1 (6 bases). V gave up 1 base and J gave up 2 bases, with 15 bases separating them. CDR1 and CDR2 from the germline V gene are SGHTA and FQGNSA. This CDR3 has 17 amino acids. The CDR3 DNA reads as TGTGCCAGCAGCTTAGAAGGTGCAGGGGCAACCTACAATGAGCAGTTCTTC. Protein: CASSLEGAGATYNEQFF.

This clone was observed once. The chain employs TRBV5-4 and TRBJ2-3; 8 bases map to TRBD1. The CDR3 is 15 residues long. V lost 4 bases, J lost 2 bases, and 6 bases stayed unmatched. Germline V gene lookup returns CDR1 SGHNT and CDR2 YYREEE (reference sequence). CDR3 residues: CASSRRDRFTDTQYF. CDR3 DNA sequence: TGTGCCAGCAGCAGAAGGGACAGGTTCACAGATACGCAGTATTTT.

Turning to this clone: The same CDR3 can be traced to other DNA sequences in this sample. The CDR3 loop is CASSSGGSNQPQHF. The CDR3 DNA follows: TGTGCCAGCAGTTCCGGGGGGAGCAATCAGCCCCAGCATTTT. The rearrangement joins TRBV28 to TRBJ1-5; TRBD1 is a possible D gene (5 bases). The V end was cut by 4 bases, the J end by 1 base, with 8 bases between. CDR3 size: 14 residues. Germline CDR1 is MDHEN and CDR2 is SYDVKM.

This chain joins TRBV19 and TRBJ2-1, with D tentatively TRBD2 (6 bases). Germline V gene sequence: CDR1 LNHDA, CDR2 SQIVND (reference sequence). This CDR3 has 13 amino acids. Trimming cost V 5 bases and J 8 bases, with 13 bases left between them. CDR3 sequence (DNA): TGTGCCAGTAGTCAGGGACTGGGGGATGAGCAGTTCTTC. Translation gives CASSQGLGDEQFF.

The chain employs TRBV7-9 and TRBJ2-1; 13 positions agree with TRBD2. Germline trimming cut 6 bases from V and 8 bases from J; bases unmatched to any gene: 4. Germline V gene lookup returns CDR1 SEHNR and CDR2 FQNEAQ (reference sequence). This CDR3 has 14 residues. This CDR3 is CASSSTSGRDEQFF. CDR3 DNA sequence: TGTGCCAGCAGTTCTACTAGCGGGAGGGATGAGCAGTTCTTC.

The rearrangement uses TRBV9 and TRBJ1-1, with D unresolved. The V end was cut by 4 bases, the J end by 4 bases, with 14 bases between. The CDR3 is made up of 14 amino acids. The germline gives CDR1 SGDLS, CDR2 YYNGEE. The DNA for the CDR3 is TGTGCCAGCAGCTCGCAGAGTGGAGGCACTGAAGCTTTCTTT. Amino acids: CASSSQSGGTEAFF.

This clone was detected once. The chain carries TRBV9 and TRBJ1-3, with a weak D call TRBD1 (6 bases). The germline V and J ends were trimmed by 3 bases and 3 bases, with 16 bases remaining between them. Germline V gives CDR1 SGDLS, CDR2 YYNGEE. This CDR3 has 16 residues. The CDR3 nucleotides read TGTGCCAGCAGCGCCTTGGACAGCGCTTTTGGAAACACCATATATTTT. It encodes CASSALDSAFGNTIYF.

The genes are TRBV25-1 and TRBJ2-7; TRBD2 might be the D (5 bases). Trimming left V 2 bases short and J 0 bases short, with 14 bases between. Germline lookup yields CDR1 MGHDK and CDR2 SYGVNS. CDR3 length: 16 amino acids. CDR3 in amino acids: CASSEAGLQSSYEQYF. CDR3 bases: TGTGCCAGCAGTGAAGCAGGACTTCAGAGCTCCTACGAGCAGTACTTC.

The chain has TRBV10-3 and TRBJ2-7; tentative D call: TRBD2 (6 bases). The CDR3 has 14 residues. Germline V lookup: CDR1 ENHRY, CDR2 SYGVKD. V was clipped by 6 bases and J by 9 bases, with 21 bases between them. CDR3 protein: CAIRGTPEPFGQYF. For the CDR3, the DNA is TGTGCCATCAGGGGGACTCCCGAACCTTTCGGGCAGTACTTC.

The chain uses TRBV6-1 and TRBJ2-7, with 11 bases that match TRBD2. Germline V gives CDR1 MNHNS, CDR2 SASEGT. CDR3 size: 14 residues. The J segment lost 1 base and the V segment lost 6 bases, leaving 2 bases of the junction unmatched. CDR3 in amino acids: CASRRLAGSYEQYF. The DNA of the CDR3 is TGTGCCAGCAGAAGACTAGCGGGATCCTACGAGCAGTACTTC.

The CDR3 bases are TGTGCCAGCAGTCCCCTAGCGGGTAGGGAGACCCAGTACTTC. Its translation is CASSPLAGRETQYF. The chain carries TRBV28 and TRBJ2-5; 8 bases are a match to TRBD2. Trimming took 5 bases from V and 5 from J; bases not matched to a gene: 7. Germline V gene sequence: CDR1 MDHEN, CDR2 SYDVKM. CDR3 size: 14 residues.

The chain has TRBV28 and TRBJ1-2, with 7 bases matching TRBD1. The CDR3 totals 16 residues. The ends lost 3 bases at V and 11 bases at J; junction bases unmatched: 18. Germline lookup yields CDR1 MDHEN and CDR2 SYDVKM. CDR3: CASSFYRDSGPKSYTF. Written as DNA, the CDR3 is TGTGCCAGCAGTTTCTATCGGGACAGCGGACCTAAGTCGTACACCTTC.

The gene calls are TRBV7-9 and TRBJ2-7; D gene unclear. V lost 1 base and J lost 4, with 8 bases in between. This CDR3 is 13 amino acids long. The V gene's germline CDR1 is SEHNR and CDR2 FQNEAQ (reference sequence). The CDR3 sequence is CASSLDLWYEQYF. DNA for the CDR3: TGTGCCAGCAGCTTAGACTTGTGGTACGAGCAGTACTTC.

This clone has more than one count but fewer than ten. V usage is TRBV15 and J usage is TRBJ2-1; 10 bases fit TRBD1. In germline, CDR1 is LNHNV, CDR2 YYDKDF (reference sequence). With 3 bases clipped from V and 7 bases from J, the junction kept 3 bases outside the gene matches. The CDR3 loop spans 14 amino acids. The CDR3 DNA reads TGTGCCACCAGCAGTGGGGACAGGGGAAATGAGCAGTTCTTC. As protein: CATSSGDRGNEQFF.

The V call is TRBV11-2, the J call TRBJ1-5; perhaps TRBD1 as D (6 bases). The CDR3 contains 15 residues. Trimming took 5 bases from V and 6 from J, leaving 17 bases between them. CDR1 and CDR2 (germline): SGHAT, FQNNGV. The CDR3 spells CASSREGGGGQPQHF. CDR3 in DNA: TGTGCCAGCAGCCGAGAGGGGGGAGGGGGTCAGCCCCAGCATTTT.